This T cell receptor beta chain was captured in a study of T cells after yellow fever vaccination. Regarding this clonotype: Its antigen is undetermined.

Study-level findings and limits: Among primary-vaccination clones, most reappeared after the booster, at 95% to 96% for CD4 and approximately 88% for CD8. Some clonotypes, a small share, were shared between CD4 and CD8 compartments.

Synthesis of TCR cDNA relied on 5'RACE template switching, which attached a universal primer site and UMIs. MiXCR, run by TCRdb on the 5' RACE reads, gives a single entry per CDR3 protein. In the table there are over 300,000 distinct CDR3 sequences, 6.8% of which are singletons. Specimen: PBMCs, collected 45 days after the first yellow fever vaccination. The source is a young man who received the YFV17D yellow fever vaccine.

CDR3 in amino acids: CASSPPGGLQETQYF. Here the CDR3 DNA reads TGTGCCAGCAGCCCCCCCGGCGGACTACAAGAGACCCAGTACTTC. This rearrangement joins TRBV5-4 to TRBJ2-5, with TRBD2 as a possible D gene (6 bases). Looked up from germline, CDR1 is SGHNT and CDR2 is YYREEE (reference sequence). This CDR3 comprises 15 residues. The germline V and J ends were trimmed by 4 bases and 2 bases, with 15 bases remaining between them.